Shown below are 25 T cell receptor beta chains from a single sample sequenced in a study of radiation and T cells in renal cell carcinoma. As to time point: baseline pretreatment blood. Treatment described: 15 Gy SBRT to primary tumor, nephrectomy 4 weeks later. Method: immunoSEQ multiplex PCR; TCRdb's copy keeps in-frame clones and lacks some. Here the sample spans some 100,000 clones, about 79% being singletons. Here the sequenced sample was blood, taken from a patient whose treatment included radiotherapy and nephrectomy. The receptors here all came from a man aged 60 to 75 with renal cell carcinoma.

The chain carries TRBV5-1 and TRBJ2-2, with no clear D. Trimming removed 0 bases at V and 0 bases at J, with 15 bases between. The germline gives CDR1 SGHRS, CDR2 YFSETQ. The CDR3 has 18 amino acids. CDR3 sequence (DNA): TGCGCCAGCAGCTTGGGGGATCACGGTTTCTCGAACACCGGGGAGCTGTTTTTT. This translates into CASSLGDHGFSNTGELFF.

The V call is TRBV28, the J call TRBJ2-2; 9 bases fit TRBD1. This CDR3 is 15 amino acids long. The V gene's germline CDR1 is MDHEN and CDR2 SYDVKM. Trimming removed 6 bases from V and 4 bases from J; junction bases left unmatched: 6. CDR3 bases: TGTGCCAGCAGGGACAGGGGAATGAGCACCGGGGAGCTGTTTTTT. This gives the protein CASRDRGMSTGELFF. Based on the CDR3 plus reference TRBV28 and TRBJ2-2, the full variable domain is DVKVTQSSRYLVKRTGEKVFLECVQDMDHENMFWYRQDPGLGLRLIYFSYDVKMKEKGDIPEGYSVSREKKERFSLILESASTNQTSMYLCASRDRGMSTGELFFGEGSRLTVL.

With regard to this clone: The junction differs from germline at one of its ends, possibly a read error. The CDR3 nucleotides read TGTGCCAGCAGCCTAGCGGGAGGTTGGGAGCAGTACTTC. This codes for CASSLAGGWEQYF. This rearrangement joins TRBV7-9 to TRBJ2-7, with TRBD2 matching 11 bases. Germline V gives CDR1 SEHNR, CDR2 FQNEAQ (reference sequence). This CDR3 comprises 13 residues.

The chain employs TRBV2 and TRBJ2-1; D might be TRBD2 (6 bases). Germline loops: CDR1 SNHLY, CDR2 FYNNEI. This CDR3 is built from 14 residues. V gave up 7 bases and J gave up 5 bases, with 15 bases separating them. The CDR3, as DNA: TGTGCCAGCAAGGAGCTAGCGCGACACAATGAGCAGTTCTTC. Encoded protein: CASKELARHNEQFF. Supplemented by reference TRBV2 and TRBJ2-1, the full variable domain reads EPEVTQTPSHQVTQMGQEVILRCVPISNHLYFYWYRQILGQKVEFLVSFYNNEISEKSEIFDDQFSVERPDGSNFTLKIRSTKLEDSAMYFCASKELARHNEQFFGPGTRLTVL.

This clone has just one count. The CDR3 here is CASSVQETQYF. In DNA form, the CDR3 reads TGTGCCAGCAGCGTACAAGAGACCCAGTACTTC. This chain uses TRBV7-9 with TRBJ2-5; D is undetermined. This CDR3 is built from 11 residues. The germline V gene has CDR1 SEHNR and CDR2 FQNEAQ (reference sequence). Trimming took off 5 bases at V and 2 bases at J, with 3 bases between the two ends.

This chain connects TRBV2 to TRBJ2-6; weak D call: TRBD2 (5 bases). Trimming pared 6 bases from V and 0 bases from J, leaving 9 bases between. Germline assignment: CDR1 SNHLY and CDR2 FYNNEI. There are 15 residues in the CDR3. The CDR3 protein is CASSGGLSGANVLTF. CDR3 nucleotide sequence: TGTGCCAGCAGCGGCGGACTCTCTGGGGCCAACGTCCTGACTTTC.

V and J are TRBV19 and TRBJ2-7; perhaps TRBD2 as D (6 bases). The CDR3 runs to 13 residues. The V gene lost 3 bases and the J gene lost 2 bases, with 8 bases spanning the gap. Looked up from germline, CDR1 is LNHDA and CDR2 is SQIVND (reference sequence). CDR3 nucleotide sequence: TGTGCCAGTAGTATGGACTATCCCTACGAGCAGTACTTC. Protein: CASSMDYPYEQYF.

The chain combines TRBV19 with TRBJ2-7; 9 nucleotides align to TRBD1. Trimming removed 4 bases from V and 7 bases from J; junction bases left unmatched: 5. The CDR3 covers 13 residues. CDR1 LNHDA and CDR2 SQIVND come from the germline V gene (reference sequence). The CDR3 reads CASSTQGAGEQYF. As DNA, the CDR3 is TGTGCCAGTAGTACACAGGGGGCGGGGGAGCAGTACTTC.

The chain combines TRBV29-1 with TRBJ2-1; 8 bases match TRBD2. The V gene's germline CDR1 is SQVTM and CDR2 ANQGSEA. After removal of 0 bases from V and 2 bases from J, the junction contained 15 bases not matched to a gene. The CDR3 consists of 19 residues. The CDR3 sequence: CSVEDQRGRRSGTYNEQFF. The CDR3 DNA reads TGCAGCGTTGAAGATCAAAGGGGTAGGCGTAGCGGGACCTACAATGAGCAGTTCTTC.

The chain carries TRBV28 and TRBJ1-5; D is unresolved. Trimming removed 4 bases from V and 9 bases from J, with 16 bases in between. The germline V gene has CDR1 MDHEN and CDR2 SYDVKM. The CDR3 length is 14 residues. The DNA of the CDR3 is TGTGCCAGCAGTTCTCGAGGACCGGGGAGGCCCCAGCATTTT. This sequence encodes CASSSRGPGRPQHF.

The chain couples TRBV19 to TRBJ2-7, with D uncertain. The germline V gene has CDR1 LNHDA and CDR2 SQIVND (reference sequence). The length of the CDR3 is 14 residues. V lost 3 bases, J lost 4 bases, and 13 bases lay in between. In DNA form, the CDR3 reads TGTGCCAGTAGTATGTTGGTCAGGCCTTACGAGCAGTACTTC. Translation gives CASSMLVRPYEQYF.

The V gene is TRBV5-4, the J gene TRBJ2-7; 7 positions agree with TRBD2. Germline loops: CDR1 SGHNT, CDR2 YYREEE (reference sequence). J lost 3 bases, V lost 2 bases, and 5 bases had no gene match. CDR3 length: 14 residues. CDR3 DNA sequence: TGTGCCAGCAGCTTAGCGGGGAGCCGCTACGAGCAGTACTTC. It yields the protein CASSLAGSRYEQYF. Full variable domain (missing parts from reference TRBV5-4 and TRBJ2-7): ETGVTQSPTHLIKTRGQQVTLRCSSQSGHNTVSWYQQALGQGPQFIFQYYREEENGRGNFPPRFSGLQFPNYSSELNVNALELDDSALYLCASSLAGSRYEQYFGPGTRLTVT.

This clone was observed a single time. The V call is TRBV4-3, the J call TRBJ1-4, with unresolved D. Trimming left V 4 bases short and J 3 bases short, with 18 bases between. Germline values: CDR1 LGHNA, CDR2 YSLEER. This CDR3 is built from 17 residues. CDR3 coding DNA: TGCGCCAGCAGCCCCCGCGGGCGTTGGGGTCCTAATGAAAAACTGTTTTTT. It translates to CASSPRGRWGPNEKLFF.

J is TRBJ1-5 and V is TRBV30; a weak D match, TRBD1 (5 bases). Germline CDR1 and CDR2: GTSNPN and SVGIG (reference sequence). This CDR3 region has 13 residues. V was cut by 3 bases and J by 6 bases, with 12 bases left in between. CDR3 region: CAWRSTRGQPQHF. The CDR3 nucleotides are TGTGCCTGGAGATCCACTAGGGGTCAGCCCCAGCATTTT. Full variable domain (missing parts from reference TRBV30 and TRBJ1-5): SQTIHQWPATLVQPVGSPLSLECTVEGTSNPNLYWYRQAAGRGLQLLFYSVGIGQISSEVPQNLSASRPQDRQFILSSKKLLLSDSGFYLCAWRSTRGQPQHFGDGTRLSIL.

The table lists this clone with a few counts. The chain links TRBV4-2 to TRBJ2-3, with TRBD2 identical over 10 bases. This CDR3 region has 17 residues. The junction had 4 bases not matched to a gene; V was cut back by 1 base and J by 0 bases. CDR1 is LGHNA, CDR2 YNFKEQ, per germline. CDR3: CASSQARAGGSTDTQYF. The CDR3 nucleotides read TGTGCCAGCAGCCAAGCCCGAGCGGGAGGGAGCACAGATACGCAGTATTTT.

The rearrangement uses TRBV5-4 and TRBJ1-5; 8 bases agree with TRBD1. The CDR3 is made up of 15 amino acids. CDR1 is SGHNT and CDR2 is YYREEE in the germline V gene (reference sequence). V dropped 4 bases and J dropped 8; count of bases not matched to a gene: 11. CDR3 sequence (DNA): TGTGCCAGCAGCATCCAGGGGGCGTTGGAGGAGCCCCAGCATTTT. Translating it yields CASSIQGALEEPQHF.

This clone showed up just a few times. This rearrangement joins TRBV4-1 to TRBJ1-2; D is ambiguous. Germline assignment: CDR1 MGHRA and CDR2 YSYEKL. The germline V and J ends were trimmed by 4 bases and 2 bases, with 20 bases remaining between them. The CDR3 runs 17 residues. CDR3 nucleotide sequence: TGCGCCAGCAGCCGTATGTGGGATCCCAACCTAAACTATGGCTACACCTTC. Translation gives CASSRMWDPNLNYGYTF.

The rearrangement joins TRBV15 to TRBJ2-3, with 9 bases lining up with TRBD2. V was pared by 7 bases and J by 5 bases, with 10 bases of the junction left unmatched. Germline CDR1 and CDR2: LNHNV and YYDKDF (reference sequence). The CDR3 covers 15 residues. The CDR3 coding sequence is TGTGCCACCAAACTGCGGCGGGAGGGCGTAGATACGCAGTATTTT. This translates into CATKLRREGVDTQYF.

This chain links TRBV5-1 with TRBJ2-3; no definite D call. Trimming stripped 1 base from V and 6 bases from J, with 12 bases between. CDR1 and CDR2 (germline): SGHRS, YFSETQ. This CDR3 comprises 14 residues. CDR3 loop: CASSLQQRRDTQYF. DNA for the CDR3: TGCGCCAGCAGCTTGCAACAGCGCCGGGATACGCAGTATTTT. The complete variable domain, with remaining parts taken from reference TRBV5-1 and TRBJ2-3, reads KAGVTQTPRYLIKTRGQQVTLSCSPISGHRSVSWYQQTPGQGLQFLFEYFSETQRNKGNFPGRFSGRQFSNSRSEMNVSTLELGDSALYLCASSLQQRRDTQYFGPGTRLTVL.

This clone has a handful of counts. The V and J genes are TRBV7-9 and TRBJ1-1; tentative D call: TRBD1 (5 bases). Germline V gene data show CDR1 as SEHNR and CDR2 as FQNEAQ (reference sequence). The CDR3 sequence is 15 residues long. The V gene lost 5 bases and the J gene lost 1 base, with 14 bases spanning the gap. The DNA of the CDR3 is TGTGCCAGCAGCCGAGGGGCCAGACAGAACACTGAAGCTTTCTTT. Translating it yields CASSRGARQNTEAFF.

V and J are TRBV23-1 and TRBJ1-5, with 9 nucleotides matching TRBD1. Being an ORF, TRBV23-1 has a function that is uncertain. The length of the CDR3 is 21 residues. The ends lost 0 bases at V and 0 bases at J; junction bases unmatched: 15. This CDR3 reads CASSQSGSDRGFGGSNQPQHF. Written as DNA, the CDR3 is TGCGCCAGCAGTCAATCGGGTTCGGACAGGGGATTTGGGGGTAGCAATCAGCCCCAGCATTTT.

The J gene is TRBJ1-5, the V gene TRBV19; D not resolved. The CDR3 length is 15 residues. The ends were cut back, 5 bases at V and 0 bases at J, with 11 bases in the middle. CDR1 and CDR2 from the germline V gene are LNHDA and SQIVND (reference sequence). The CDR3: CASSLNGVSNQPQHF. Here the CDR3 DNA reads TGTGCCAGTAGTCTAAACGGGGTTAGCAATCAGCCCCAGCATTTT.

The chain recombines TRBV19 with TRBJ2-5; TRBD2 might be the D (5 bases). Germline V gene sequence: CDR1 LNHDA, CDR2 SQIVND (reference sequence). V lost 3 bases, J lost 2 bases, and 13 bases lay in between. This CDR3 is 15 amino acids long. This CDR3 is CASSIFRTGQETQYF. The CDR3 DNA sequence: TGTGCCAGTAGTATTTTTAGAACGGGACAAGAGACCCAGTACTTC.

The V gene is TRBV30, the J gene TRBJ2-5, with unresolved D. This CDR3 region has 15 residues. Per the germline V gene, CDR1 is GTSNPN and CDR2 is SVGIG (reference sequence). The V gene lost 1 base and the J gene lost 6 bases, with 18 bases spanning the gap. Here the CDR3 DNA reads TGTGCCTGGAGTGCCGGAAACCAGGTTCGGAAGACCCAGTACTTC. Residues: CAWSAGNQVRKTQYF.

In DNA, the CDR3 is TGTGCCAGCAGCTTCGACAGGAGGGGGACCTACGAGCAGTACTTC. Translated: CASSFDRRGTYEQYF. V usage is TRBV11-2 and J usage is TRBJ2-7; D may match TRBD1 or TRBD2 (6 bases each). The CDR3 extends over 15 amino acids. Germline V gives CDR1 SGHAT, CDR2 FQNNGV. Trimming took off 3 bases at V and 2 bases at J, with 14 bases between the two ends.